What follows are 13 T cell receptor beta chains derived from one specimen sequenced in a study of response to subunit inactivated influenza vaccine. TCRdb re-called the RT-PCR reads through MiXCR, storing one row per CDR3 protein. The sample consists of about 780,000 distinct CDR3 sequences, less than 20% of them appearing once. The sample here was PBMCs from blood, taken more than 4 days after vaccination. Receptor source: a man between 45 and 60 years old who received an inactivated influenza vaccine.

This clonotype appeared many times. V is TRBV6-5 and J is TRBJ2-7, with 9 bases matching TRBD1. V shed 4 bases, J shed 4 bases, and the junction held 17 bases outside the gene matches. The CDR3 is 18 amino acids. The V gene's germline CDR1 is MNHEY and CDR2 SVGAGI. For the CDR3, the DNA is TGTGCCAGCAGTTCCAAACCTCCGGGACAGGGCTGGGGATACGAGCAGTACTTC. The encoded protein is CASSSKPPGQGWGYEQYF.

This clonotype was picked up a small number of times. The CDR3 is CSAGGHSPTEAFF. The CDR3 DNA follows: TGCAGCGCTGGAGGGCACTCCCCCACTGAAGCTTTCTTT. The V gene is TRBV29-1, the J gene TRBJ1-1; D unclear. The CDR3 spans 13 residues. Per germline, CDR1 SQVTM and CDR2 ANQGSEA. Trimming left V 7 bases short and J 4 bases short, with 16 bases between.

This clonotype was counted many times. The CDR3 sequence is CASSLVLASTDTQYF. CDR3 in DNA: TGTGCCAGCAGCTTGGTACTAGCAAGCACAGATACGCAGTATTTT. This chain links TRBV5-5 with TRBJ2-3; D is possibly TRBD2 (6 bases). With 0 bases removed from V and 0 bases from J, the gap between germline ends came to 8 bases. This CDR3 contains 15 residues. Germline values: CDR1 SGHKS, CDR2 YYEKEE (reference sequence).

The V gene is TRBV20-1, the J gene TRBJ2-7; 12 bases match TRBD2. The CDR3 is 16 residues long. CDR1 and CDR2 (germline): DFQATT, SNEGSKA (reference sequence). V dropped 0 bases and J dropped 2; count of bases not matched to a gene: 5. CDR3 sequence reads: CSARDTSGRSAYEQYF. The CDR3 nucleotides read TGCAGTGCTAGAGATACTAGCGGGAGGTCCGCCTACGAGCAGTACTTC.

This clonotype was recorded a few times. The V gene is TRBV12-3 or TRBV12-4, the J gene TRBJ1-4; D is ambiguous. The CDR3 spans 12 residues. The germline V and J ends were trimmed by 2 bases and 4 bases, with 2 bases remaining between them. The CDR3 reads CASSLSNEKLFF. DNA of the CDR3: TGTGCCAGCAGTTTAAGTAATGAAAAACTGTTTTTT.

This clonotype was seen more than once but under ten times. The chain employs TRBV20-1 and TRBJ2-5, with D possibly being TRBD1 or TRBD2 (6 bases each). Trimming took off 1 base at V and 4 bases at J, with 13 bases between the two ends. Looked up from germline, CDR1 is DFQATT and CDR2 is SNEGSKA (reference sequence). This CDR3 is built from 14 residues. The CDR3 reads CSARVLGGGETQYF. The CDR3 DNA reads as TGCAGTGCTAGAGTCCTGGGGGGCGGAGAGACCCAGTACTTC.

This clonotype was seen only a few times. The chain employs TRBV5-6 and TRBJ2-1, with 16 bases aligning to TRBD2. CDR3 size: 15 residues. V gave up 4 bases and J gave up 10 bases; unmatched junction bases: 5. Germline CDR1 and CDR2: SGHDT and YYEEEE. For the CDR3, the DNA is TGTGCCAGCAGCAAGGGACTAGCGGGAGGGCGCGAGCAGTTCTTC. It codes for CASSKGLAGGREQFF.

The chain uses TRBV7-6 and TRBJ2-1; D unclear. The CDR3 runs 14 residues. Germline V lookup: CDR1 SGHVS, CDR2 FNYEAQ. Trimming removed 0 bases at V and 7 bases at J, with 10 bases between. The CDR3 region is CASSLAPPANEQFF. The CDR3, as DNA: TGTGCCAGCAGCTTAGCGCCCCCAGCAAATGAGCAGTTCTTC. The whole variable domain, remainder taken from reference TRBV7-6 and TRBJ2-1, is GAGVSQSPRYKVTKRGQDVALRCDPISGHVSLYWYRQALGQGPEFLTYFNYEAQQDKSGLPNDRFSAERPEGSISTLTIQRTEQRDSAMYRCASSLAPPANEQFFGPGTRLTVL.

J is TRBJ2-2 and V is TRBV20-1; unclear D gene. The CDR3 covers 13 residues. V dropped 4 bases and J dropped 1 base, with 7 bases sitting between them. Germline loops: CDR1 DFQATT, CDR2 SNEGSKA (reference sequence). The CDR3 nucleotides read TGCAGTGCTAACCGAGGGAACACCGGGGAGCTGTTTTTT. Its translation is CSANRGNTGELFF.

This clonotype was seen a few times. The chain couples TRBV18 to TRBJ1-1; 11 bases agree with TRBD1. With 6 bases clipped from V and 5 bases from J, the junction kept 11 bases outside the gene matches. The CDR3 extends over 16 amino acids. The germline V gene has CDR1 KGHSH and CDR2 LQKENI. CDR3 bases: TGTGCCAGCTCCATCTTCGCGGGACAGGGGGTTACTGAAGCTTTCTTT. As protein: CASSIFAGQGVTEAFF.

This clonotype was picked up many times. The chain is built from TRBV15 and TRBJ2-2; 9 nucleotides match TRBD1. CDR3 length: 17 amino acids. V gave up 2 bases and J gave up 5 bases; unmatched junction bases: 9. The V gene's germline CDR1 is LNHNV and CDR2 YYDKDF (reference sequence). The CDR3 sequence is CATSRTMTGGLTGELFF. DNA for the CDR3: TGTGCCACCAGCAGAACCATGACAGGGGGATTAACCGGGGAGCTGTTTTTT.

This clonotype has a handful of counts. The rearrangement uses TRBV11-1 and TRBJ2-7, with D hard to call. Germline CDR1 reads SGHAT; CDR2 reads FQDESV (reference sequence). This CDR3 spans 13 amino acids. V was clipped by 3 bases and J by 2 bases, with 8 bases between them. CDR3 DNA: TGTGCCAGCAGCTTTACGGGTACCTACGAGCAGTACTTC. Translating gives CASSFTGTYEQYF.

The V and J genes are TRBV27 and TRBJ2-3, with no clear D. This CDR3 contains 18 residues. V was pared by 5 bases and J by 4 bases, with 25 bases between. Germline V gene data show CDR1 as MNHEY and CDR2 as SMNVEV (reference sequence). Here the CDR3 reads CASSPNTFYGRQADTQYF. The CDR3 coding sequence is TGTGCCAGCAGTCCGAACACTTTTTATGGTAGGCAGGCAGATACGCAGTATTTT.